The 7 T cell receptor beta chains presented below share a single source sample, sequenced in a study of beta chain features in type 1 diabetes. Study results and caveats: Researchers report that Type 1 diabetes patients had moderately but significantly shorter TCRB CDR3s across all four CD4+ subsets.

The study reverse transcribed the entire isolated RNA, so it sequenced expressed TCRB transcripts. Assay: immunoSEQ multiplex PCR; the TCRdb copy retains only in-frame clones and omits some. This sample has more than 15,000 clones, with 60% to 75% found just once. These TCRs' antigens remain unknown. Sequencing was carried out using stem cell memory CD4+ T cells from blood. The origin of the receptors is a man younger than 45 with type 1 diabetes.

The chain is built from TRBV5-4 and TRBJ1-6; TRBD1 matches at 8 bases. Unmatched junction bases numbered 6, after V lost 6 bases and J lost 4 bases. Germline assignment: CDR1 SGHNT and CDR2 YYREEE (reference sequence). The CDR3 is 15 amino acids. CDR3 bases: TGTGCCAGCAACCAGGGGGCAATTTATAATTCACCCCTCCACTTT. It is translated as CASNQGAIYNSPLHF.

This chain joins TRBV5-4 and TRBJ1-6; a possible D gene is TRBD1 (5 bases). V dropped 2 bases and J dropped 7 bases, with 13 bases sitting between them. The CDR3 runs to 15 residues. CDR1 and CDR2 from the germline V gene are SGHNT and YYREEE (reference sequence). CDR3 region: CASSLGQGGNSPLHF. DNA of the CDR3: TGTGCCAGCAGCTTAGGGCAGGGAGGGAATTCACCCCTCCACTTT.

This chain connects TRBV6-6 to TRBJ1-1; D may be TRBD1 (6 bases). Germline V CDR1 and CDR2: MNHNY, SVGAGI (reference sequence). The CDR3 totals 16 residues. Trimming removed 4 bases from V and 6 bases from J, with 21 bases in between. CDR3 sequence: CASSSPQGIGLAEAFF. The CDR3 nucleotides read TGTGCCAGCAGTTCACCGCAGGGGATCGGCCTCGCTGAAGCTTTCTTT.

In its sample, this clone was seen a few times. For the CDR3, the DNA is TGCAGCGTTACCACCGGGACAGCCCTGGGGGAGCTGTTTTTT. The encoded protein is CSVTTGTALGELFF. The rearrangement uses TRBV29-1 and TRBJ2-2; 7 bases match TRBD1. The CDR3 sequence is 14 residues long. Looked up from germline, CDR1 is SQVTM and CDR2 is ANQGSEA. Germline trimming cut 5 bases from V and 8 bases from J; bases unmatched to any gene: 11.

This chain joins TRBV7-2 and TRBJ1-5; no firm D call. Per the germline V gene, CDR1 is SGHTA and CDR2 is FQGNSA. This CDR3 is 16 amino acids long. V dropped 1 base and J dropped 0 bases, with 10 bases sitting between them. CDR3 bases: TGTGCCAGCAGCTTAGGAAGCGCCTATAGCAATCAGCCCCAGCATTTT. It is translated as CASSLGSAYSNQPQHF.

The chain combines TRBV4-3 with TRBJ1-1; 11 bases align to TRBD1. The CDR3 has 15 amino acids. Germline V CDR1 and CDR2: LGHNA, YSLEER. J was trimmed by 5 bases and V by 4 bases; bases with no gene match: 6. CDR3 protein: CASSLGGQGATEAFF. For the CDR3, the DNA is TGCGCCAGCAGCCTGGGCGGACAGGGGGCGACTGAAGCTTTCTTT.

The chain carries TRBV7-2 and TRBJ2-1, with D possibly matching TRBD1 (6 bases). Germline V gene data show CDR1 as SGHTA and CDR2 as FQGNSA. CDR3 length equals 15 residues. V lost 1 base and J 5 bases, leaving 12 bases between the germline ends. The CDR3 region has the DNA TGTGCCAGCAGCTTAGAACAGGGAAGACACAATGAGCAGTTCTTC. This codes for CASSLEQGRHNEQFF.